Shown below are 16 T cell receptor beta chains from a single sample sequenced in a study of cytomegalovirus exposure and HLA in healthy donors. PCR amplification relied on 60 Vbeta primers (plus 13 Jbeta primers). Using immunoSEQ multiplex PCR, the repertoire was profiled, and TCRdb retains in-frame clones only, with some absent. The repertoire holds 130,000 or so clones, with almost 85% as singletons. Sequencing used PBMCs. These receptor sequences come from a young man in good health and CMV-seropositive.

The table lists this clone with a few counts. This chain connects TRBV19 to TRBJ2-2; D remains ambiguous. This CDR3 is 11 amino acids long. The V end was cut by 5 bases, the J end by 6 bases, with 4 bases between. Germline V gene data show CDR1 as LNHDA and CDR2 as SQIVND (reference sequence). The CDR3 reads CASSRPGELFF. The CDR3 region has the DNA TGTGCCAGTAGTCGTCCCGGGGAGCTGTTTTTT. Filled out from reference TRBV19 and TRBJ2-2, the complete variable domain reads DGGITQSPKYLFRKEGQNVTLSCEQNLNHDAMYWYRQDPGQGLRLIYYSQIVNDFQKGDIAEGYSVSREKKESFPLTVTSAQKNPTAFYLCASSRPGELFFGEGSRLTVL.

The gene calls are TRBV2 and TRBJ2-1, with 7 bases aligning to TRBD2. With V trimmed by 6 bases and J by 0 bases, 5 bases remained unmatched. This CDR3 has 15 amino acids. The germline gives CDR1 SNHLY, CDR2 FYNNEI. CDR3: CASRLATNSYNEQFF. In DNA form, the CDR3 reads TGTGCCAGCAGACTAGCGACCAACTCCTACAATGAGCAGTTCTTC.

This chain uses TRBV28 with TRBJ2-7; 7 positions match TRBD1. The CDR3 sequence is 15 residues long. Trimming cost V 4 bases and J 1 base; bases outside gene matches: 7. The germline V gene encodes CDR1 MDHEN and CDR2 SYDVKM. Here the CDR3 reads CASSSRGTDSYEQYF. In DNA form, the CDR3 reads TGTGCCAGCAGTTCAAGAGGGACAGATTCCTACGAGCAGTACTTC.

The CDR3: CASSSEQGNTEAFF. The CDR3 DNA sequence: TGCGCCAGCAGCTCAGAACAGGGGAACACTGAAGCTTTCTTT. This chain links TRBV5-1 with TRBJ1-1, with D perhaps matching TRBD1 (6 bases). The CDR3 is 14 amino acids. The ends were cut back, 3 bases at V and 1 base at J, with 10 bases in the middle. The germline V gene has CDR1 SGHRS and CDR2 YFSETQ.

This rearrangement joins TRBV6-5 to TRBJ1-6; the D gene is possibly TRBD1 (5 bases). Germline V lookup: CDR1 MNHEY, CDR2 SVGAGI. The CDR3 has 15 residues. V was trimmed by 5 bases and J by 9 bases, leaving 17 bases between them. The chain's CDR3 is CASSITTGGFSPLHF. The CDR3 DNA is TGTGCCAGCAGTATAACAACCGGGGGATTTTCACCCCTCCACTTT.

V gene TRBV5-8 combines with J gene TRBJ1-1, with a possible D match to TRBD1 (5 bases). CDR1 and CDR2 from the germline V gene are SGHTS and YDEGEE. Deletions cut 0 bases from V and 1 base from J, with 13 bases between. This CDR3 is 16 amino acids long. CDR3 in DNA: TGTGCCAGCAGCTTGGAGGTGGGGCAGACGAACACTGAAGCTTTCTTT. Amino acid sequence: CASSLEVGQTNTEAFF.

The CDR3 spells CASSEAGGQGLSGNTIYF. CDR3 nucleotides: TGTGCCAGCAGTGAAGCGGGAGGACAGGGCCTCTCTGGAAACACCATATATTTT. This chain connects TRBV2 to TRBJ1-3; 8 positions agree with TRBD1. The CDR3 consists of 18 residues. Germline loops: CDR1 SNHLY, CDR2 FYNNEI. V gave up 0 bases and J gave up 0 bases; unmatched junction bases: 7.

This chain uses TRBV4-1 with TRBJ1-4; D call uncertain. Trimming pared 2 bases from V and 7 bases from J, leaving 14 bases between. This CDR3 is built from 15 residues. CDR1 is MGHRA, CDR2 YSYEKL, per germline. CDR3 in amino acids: CASSQSRETSEKLFF. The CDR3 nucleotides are TGCGCCAGCAGCCAAAGTCGGGAGACAAGTGAAAAACTGTTTTTT.

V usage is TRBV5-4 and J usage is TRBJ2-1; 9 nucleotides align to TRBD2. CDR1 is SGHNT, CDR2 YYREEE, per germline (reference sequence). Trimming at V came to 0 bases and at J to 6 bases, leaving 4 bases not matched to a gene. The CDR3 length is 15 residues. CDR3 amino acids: CASSLGLAVGNEQFF. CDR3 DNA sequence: TGTGCCAGCAGCTTGGGACTAGCGGTCGGCAATGAGCAGTTCTTC.

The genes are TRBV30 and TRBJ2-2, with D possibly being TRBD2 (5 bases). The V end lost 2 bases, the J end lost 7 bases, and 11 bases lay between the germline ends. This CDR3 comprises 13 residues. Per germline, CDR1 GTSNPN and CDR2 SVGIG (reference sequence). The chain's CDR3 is CAWSMTIRGELFF. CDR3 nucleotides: TGTGCCTGGAGTATGACTATACGCGGGGAGCTGTTTTTT.

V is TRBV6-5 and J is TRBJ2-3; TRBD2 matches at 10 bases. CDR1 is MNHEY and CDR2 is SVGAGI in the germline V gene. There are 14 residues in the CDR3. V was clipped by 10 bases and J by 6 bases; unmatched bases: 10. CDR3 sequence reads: CAIATSGQPDTQYF. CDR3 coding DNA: TGTGCCATCGCGACTAGCGGGCAGCCGGATACGCAGTATTTT.

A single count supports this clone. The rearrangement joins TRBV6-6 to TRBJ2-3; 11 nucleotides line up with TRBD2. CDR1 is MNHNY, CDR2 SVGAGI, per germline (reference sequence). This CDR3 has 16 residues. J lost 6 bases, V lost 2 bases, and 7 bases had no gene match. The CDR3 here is CASSYILAGDLDTQYF. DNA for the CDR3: TGTGCCAGCAGTTACATACTAGCGGGAGACCTCGATACGCAGTATTTT.

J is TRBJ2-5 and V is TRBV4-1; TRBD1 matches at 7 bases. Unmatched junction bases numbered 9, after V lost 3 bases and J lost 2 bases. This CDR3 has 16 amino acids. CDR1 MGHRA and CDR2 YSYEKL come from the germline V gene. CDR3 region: CASSHHDRVTQETQYF. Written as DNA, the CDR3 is TGCGCCAGCAGCCACCACGACAGGGTCACTCAAGAGACCCAGTACTTC.

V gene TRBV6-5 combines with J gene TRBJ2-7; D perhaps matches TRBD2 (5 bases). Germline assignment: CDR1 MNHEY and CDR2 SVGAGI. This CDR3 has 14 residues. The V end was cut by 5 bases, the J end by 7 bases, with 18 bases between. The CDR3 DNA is TGTGCCAGCAGTCGGGCGGGTGCGACGATGGAGCAGTACTTC. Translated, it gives CASSRAGATMEQYF.

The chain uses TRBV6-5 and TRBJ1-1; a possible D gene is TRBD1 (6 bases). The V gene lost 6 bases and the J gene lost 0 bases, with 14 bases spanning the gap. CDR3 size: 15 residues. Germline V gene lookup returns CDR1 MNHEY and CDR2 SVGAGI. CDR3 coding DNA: TGTGCCAGCAGGGAGATGACAGGTCTGAACACTGAAGCTTTCTTT. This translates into CASREMTGLNTEAFF.

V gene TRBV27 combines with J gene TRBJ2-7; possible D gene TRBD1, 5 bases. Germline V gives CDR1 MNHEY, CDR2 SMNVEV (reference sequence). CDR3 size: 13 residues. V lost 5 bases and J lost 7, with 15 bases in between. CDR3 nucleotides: TGTGCCAGCAGTCTCCTTCGGTCAGGGGAGCAGTACTTC. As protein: CASSLLRSGEQYF.